The 10 T cell receptor beta chains presented below share a single source sample, sequenced in a study of regulatory T cells in long-lasting Graves disease. Arm-PCR with iRepertoire HTBI primers amplified the CDR3 regions for these TCR beta libraries. TCRdb re-analysed the multiplex PCR reads in MiXCR, keeping a single row per CDR3 protein. In the table there are about 220,000 distinct CDR3 sequences, roughly a fifth of which are singletons. Specified time point: newly diagnosed GD, antithyroid drugs for less than 3 months. PBMC-derived RNA was used for the TCR library. This sample was also put to use in a study of T cells in Graves' hyperthyroidism and ophthalmopathy.

This sample comprised peripheral blood mononuclear cells (PBMCs), obtained at new diagnosis, from a patient treated with antithyroid drugs. These receptors all come from a woman under 40 with Graves disease.

A note on this clonotype: This sequence is one base from a far larger clone and is likely a read error. The chain is built from TRBV11-2 and TRBJ2-5; the D is unclear. The CDR3 spans 13 residues. Germline CDR1 reads SGHAT; CDR2 reads FQNNGV. The V and J ends lost 7 bases and 11 bases respectively, with 20 bases between them. CDR3 residues: CASTPDPDNEQYF. DNA of the CDR3: TGTGCCAGCACCCCGGACCCCGACAATGAGCAGTACTTC.

This clonotype was seen at least ten times. The V and J genes are TRBV28 and TRBJ1-2, with D possibly being TRBD1 (5 bases). V shed 5 bases and J shed 5 bases, with 18 bases lying between them. CDR1 is MDHEN, CDR2 SYDVKM, per germline. The CDR3 contains 15 residues. The CDR3 spells CASSPHGTSRYGYTF. The CDR3, as DNA: TGTGCCAGCAGTCCCCATGGGACCTCGAGATATGGCTACACCTTC.

At least ten counts were recorded for this clonotype. J is TRBJ2-7 and V is TRBV5-1; 12 positions match TRBD2. J gave up 2 bases and V 4 bases, and 4 bases lay outside the gene matches. The CDR3 is 15 amino acids. Germline values: CDR1 SGHRS, CDR2 YFSETQ. The CDR3 here is CASSPRLAGAYEQYF. CDR3 nucleotides: TGCGCCAGCAGCCCGAGACTAGCGGGGGCCTACGAGCAGTACTTC.

This clonotype was observed many times. The rearrangement joins TRBV12-3 or TRBV12-4 to TRBJ2-2, with D perhaps TRBD2 (6 bases). Trimming took off 0 bases at V and 4 bases at J, with 9 bases between the two ends. This CDR3 contains 15 residues. CDR3: CASSLAGGRTGELFF. CDR3 in DNA: TGTGCCAGCAGTTTAGCGGGAGGTCGCACCGGGGAGCTGTTTTTT.

There are many counts of this clonotype. V gene TRBV7-9 combines with J gene TRBJ1-1; D is undetermined. Trimming pared 2 bases from V and 4 bases from J, leaving 5 bases between. This CDR3 comprises 12 residues. Germline values: CDR1 SEHNR, CDR2 FQNEAQ (reference sequence). This CDR3 reads CASSLPATEAFF. The CDR3 nucleotides are TGTGCCAGCAGCTTACCCGCCACTGAAGCTTTCTTT.

This clonotype was observed at least ten times. V and J are TRBV20-1 and TRBJ2-7, with 12 bases fitting TRBD2. Per the germline V gene, CDR1 is DFQATT and CDR2 is SNEGSKA (reference sequence). The CDR3 length is 16 residues. The V gene end was trimmed by 6 bases and the J gene end by 3 bases; junction bases not matched to a gene: 12. The CDR3 DNA reads TGCAGTGCGTTCGACCCTACTAGCGGGGGGTTCTACGAGCAGTACTTC. Translated, it gives CSAFDPTSGGFYEQYF.

This clonotype was recorded at least ten times. V gene TRBV28 combines with J gene TRBJ2-7; 8 bases are shared with TRBD1. This CDR3 contains 16 residues. V dropped 6 bases and J dropped 1; count of bases not matched to a gene: 11. Germline CDR1 is MDHEN and CDR2 is SYDVKM. Here the CDR3 DNA reads TGTGCCAGCAGATCCAGACACAGGGGGACTTCCTACGAGCAGTACTTC. This translates into CASRSRHRGTSYEQYF.

This clonotype was observed at least ten times. This rearrangement joins TRBV6-1 to TRBJ1-4, with unresolved D. The CDR3 covers 11 residues. The germline V gene has CDR1 MNHNS and CDR2 SASEGT. V shed 7 bases and J shed 12 bases, with 12 bases lying between them. The CDR3 region has the DNA TGTGCCAGCAAGGTTACGGGAGAACTGTTTTTT. Protein product: CASKVTGELFF.

This clonotype has at least ten counts. This chain joins TRBV28 and TRBJ1-2; D is perhaps TRBD1 (6 bases). The V gene's germline CDR1 is MDHEN and CDR2 SYDVKM. V was pared by 8 bases and J by 6 bases, with 16 bases between. The CDR3 totals 13 residues. CDR3 in amino acids: CASSVGGANGYTF. DNA for the CDR3: TGTGCCAGCTCAGTGGGGGGGGCGAATGGCTACACCTTC.

This chain joins TRBV3-1 and TRBJ1-2; 8 bases fit TRBD1. V trimming: 3 bases; J trimming: 7 bases; junction bases outside the gene matches: 19. This CDR3 region has 18 residues. CDR1 is LGHDT and CDR2 is YNNKEL in the germline V gene (reference sequence). The CDR3 region has the DNA TGTGCCAGCAGCCATGACCGAGCCCCCGGACAGGGCGACTGTGGCTACACCTTC. Translation gives CASSHDRAPGQGDCGYTF.